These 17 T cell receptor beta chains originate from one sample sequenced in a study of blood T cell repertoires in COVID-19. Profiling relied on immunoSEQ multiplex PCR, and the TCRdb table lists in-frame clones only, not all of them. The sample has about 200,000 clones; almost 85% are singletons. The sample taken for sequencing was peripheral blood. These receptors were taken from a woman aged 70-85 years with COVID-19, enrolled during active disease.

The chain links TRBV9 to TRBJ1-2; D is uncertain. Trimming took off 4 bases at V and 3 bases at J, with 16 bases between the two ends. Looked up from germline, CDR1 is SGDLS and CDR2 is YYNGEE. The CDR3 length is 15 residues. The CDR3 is CASSTQGGEDYGYTF. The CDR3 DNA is TGTGCCAGCAGCACACAAGGTGGGGAGGACTATGGCTACACCTTC.

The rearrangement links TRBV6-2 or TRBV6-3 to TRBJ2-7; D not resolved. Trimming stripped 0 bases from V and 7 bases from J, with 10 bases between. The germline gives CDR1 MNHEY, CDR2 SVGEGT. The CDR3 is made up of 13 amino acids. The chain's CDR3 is CASSYSYTWEQYF. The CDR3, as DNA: TGTGCCAGCAGTTACTCCTATACCTGGGAGCAGTACTTC.

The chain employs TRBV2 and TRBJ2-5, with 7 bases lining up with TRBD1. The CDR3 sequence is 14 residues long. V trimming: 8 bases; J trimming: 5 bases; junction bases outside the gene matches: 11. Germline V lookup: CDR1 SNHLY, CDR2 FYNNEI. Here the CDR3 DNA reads TGTGCCAGCCTTAACAGGGGCTCGGGGGAGACCCAGTACTTC. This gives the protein CASLNRGSGETQYF.

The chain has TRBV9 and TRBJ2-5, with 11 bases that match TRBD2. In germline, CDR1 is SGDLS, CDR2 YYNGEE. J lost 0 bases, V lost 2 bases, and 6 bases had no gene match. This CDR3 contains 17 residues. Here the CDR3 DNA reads TGTGCCAGCAGCGTGGCTAGCGGGGGGTCCTACCAAGAGACCCAGTACTTC. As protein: CASSVASGGSYQETQYF.

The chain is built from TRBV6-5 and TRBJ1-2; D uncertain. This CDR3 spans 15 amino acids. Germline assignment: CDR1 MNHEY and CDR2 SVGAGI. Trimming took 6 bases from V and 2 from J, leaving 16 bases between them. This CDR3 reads CASRPGLEGNYGYTF. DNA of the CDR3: TGTGCCAGCAGGCCCGGCCTTGAGGGCAACTATGGCTACACCTTC.

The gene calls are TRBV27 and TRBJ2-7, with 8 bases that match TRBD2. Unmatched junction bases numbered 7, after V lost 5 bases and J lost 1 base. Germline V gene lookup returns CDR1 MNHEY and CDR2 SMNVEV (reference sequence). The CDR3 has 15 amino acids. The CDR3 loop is CASSPAGVGSYEQYF. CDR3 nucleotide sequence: TGTGCCAGCAGTCCAGCGGGAGTGGGGTCCTACGAGCAGTACTTC.

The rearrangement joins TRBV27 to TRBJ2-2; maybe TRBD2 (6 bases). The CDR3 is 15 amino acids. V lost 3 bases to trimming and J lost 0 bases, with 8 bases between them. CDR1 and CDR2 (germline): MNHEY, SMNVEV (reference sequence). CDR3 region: CASSFGLTNTGELFF. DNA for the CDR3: TGTGCCAGCAGTTTCGGACTAACGAACACCGGGGAGCTGTTTTTT.

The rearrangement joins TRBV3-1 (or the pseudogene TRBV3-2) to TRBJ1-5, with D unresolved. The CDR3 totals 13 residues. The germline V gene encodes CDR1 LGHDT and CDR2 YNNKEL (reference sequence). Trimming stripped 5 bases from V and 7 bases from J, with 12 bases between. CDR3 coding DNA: TGTGCCAGCAGCTCTACGGTCTTCCAGCCCCAGCATTTT. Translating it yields CASSSTVFQPQHF.

CDR3 DNA sequence: TGTGCCAGCAGCCCTGGAGGCGGGGGGGCCTACAATGAGCAGTTCTTC. Translation gives CASSPGGGGAYNEQFF. This rearrangement joins TRBV11-3 to TRBJ2-1; 9 positions agree with TRBD2. There are 16 residues in the CDR3. Germline V gives CDR1 SGHNT, CDR2 YENEEA. V was pared by 5 bases and J by 2 bases, with 7 bases of the junction left unmatched.

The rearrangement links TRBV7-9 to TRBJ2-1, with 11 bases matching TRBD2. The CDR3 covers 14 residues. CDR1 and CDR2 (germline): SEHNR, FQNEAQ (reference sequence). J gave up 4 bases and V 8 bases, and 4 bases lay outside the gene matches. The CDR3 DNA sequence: TGTGCCAGCGCCGGGACTAGCGGATACAATGAGCAGTTCTTC. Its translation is CASAGTSGYNEQFF.

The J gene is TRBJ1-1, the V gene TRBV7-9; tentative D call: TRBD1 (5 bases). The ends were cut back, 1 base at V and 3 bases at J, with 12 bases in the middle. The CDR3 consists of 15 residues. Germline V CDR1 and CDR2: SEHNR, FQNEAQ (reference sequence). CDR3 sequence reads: CASSLGQGVDTEAFF. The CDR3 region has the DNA TGTGCCAGCAGCTTAGGCCAGGGTGTGGACACTGAAGCTTTCTTT.

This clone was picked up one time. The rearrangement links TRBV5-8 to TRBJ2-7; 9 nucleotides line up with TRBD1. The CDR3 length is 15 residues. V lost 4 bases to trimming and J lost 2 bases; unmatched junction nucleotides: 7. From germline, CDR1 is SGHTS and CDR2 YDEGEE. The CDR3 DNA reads TGTGCCAGCAGCCCGGGACAGGGAATTACCTACGAGCAGTACTTC. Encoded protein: CASSPGQGITYEQYF.

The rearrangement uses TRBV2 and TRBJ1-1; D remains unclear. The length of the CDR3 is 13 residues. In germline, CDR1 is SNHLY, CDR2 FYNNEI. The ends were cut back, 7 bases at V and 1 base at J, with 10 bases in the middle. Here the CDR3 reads CASNPRENTEAFF. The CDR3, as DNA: TGTGCCAGCAACCCTCGGGAGAACACTGAAGCTTTCTTT.

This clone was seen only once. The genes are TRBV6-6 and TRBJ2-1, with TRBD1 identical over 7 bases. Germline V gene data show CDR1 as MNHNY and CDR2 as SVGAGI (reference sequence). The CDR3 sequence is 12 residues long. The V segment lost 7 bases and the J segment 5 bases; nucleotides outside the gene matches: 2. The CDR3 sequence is CASTTGDNEQFF. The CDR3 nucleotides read TGTGCCAGCACCACAGGGGACAATGAGCAGTTCTTC.

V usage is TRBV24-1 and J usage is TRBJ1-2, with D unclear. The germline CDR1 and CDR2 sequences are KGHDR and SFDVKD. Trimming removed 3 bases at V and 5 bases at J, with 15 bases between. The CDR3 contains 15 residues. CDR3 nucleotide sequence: TGTGCCACCAGTGATGCCACTCCGGCGGGGTATGGCTACACCTTC. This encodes CATSDATPAGYGYTF.

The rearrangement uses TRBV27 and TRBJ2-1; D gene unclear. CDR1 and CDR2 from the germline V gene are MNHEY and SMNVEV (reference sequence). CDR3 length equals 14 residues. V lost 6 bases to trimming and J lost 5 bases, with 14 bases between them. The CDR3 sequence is CASRQTLQHNEQFF. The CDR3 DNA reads TGTGCCAGCAGGCAAACGTTACAGCACAATGAGCAGTTCTTC.

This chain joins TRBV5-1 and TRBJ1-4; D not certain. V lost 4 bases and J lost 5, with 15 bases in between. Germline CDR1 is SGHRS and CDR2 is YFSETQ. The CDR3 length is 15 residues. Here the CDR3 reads CASSPLAGSNEKLFF. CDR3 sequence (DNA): TGCGCCAGCAGCCCTCTGGCGGGCTCGAATGAAAAACTGTTTTTT.